This T cell receptor (beta chain) was recorded in a study of regulatory T cells in long-lasting Graves disease. Sequencing libraries for TCR beta were prepared with iRepertoire HTBI primers and Arm-PCR of CDR3 regions. TCRdb called the multiplex PCR reads again in MiXCR, with one record for every CDR3 protein. The sample has 440,000 or so distinct CDR3 sequences, over 15% seen once. This clonotype was seen once. No antigen is known for it. The sample's time point: newly diagnosed GD, antithyroid drugs for less than 3 months. RNA isolated from PBMCs was used to make the TCR library. CDR3 size: 16 residues. The V gene's germline CDR1 is MNHEY and CDR2 SVGAGI. The V end was cut by 1 base, the J end by 5 bases, with 15 bases between. Findings and caveats of the study: The study found persistent patients shared more public clonotypes (over 2,500) than new patients (roughly 880).

The data also belong to a second study, concerning T cells in Graves' hyperthyroidism and ophthalmopathy.

The rearrangement joins TRBV6-5 to TRBJ2-1; a weak D match, TRBD2 (5 bases). The source was peripheral blood mononuclear cells (PBMCs), collected at new diagnosis, from a patient treated with antithyroid drugs. This clonotype originated in a young woman with Graves disease. The CDR3 is CASSYLSRELNNEQFF. Written as DNA, the CDR3 is TGTGCCAGCAGTTACTTGTCCCGGGAACTCAACAATGAGCAGTTCTTC.